This passage covers 6 T cell receptor beta chains from one sample sequenced in a study of CD8+ T cells in alopecia areata. It was cDNA, reverse transcribed from extracted RNA, that served as the sequencing template. Sequencing used immunoSEQ multiplex PCR; TCRdb keeps in-frame clones, though not all of them. There are under 250,000 clones in the sample; roughly 57% occur only once, and more than 0.4% lies in the top ten. This specimen consisted of CD4+ T cells sorted from blood, obtained at week 0. Receptors were obtained from a human donor with alopecia areata.

The chain has TRBV30 and TRBJ2-3; maybe TRBD2 (6 bases). Germline V gene data show CDR1 as GTSNPN and CDR2 as SVGIG (reference sequence). The CDR3 is 14 residues long. The germline V and J ends were trimmed by 3 bases and 4 bases, with 14 bases remaining between them. CDR3 region: CAWRAGMPPDTQYF. As DNA, the CDR3 is TGTGCCTGGAGGGCGGGAATGCCCCCAGATACGCAGTATTTT. The whole variable domain, filled in from reference TRBV30 and TRBJ2-3, reads SQTIHQWPATLVQPVGSPLSLECTVEGTSNPNLYWYRQAAGRGLQLLFYSVGIGQISSEVPQNLSASRPQDRQFILSSKKLLLSDSGFYLCAWRAGMPPDTQYFGPGTRLTVL.

The chain combines TRBV11-2 with TRBJ2-3, with TRBD2 matching over 14 bases. V gave up 5 bases and J gave up 2 bases; unmatched junction bases: 6. CDR1 and CDR2 (germline): SGHAT, FQNNGV. The CDR3 consists of 17 residues. The CDR3 region has the DNA TGTGCCAGCAGCAAGGGACTAGCGGGGGATTACACAGATACGCAGTATTTT. Protein: CASSKGLAGDYTDTQYF.

J is TRBJ2-5 and V is TRBV5-1, with 10 bases aligning to TRBD2. This CDR3 spans 16 amino acids. The V and J ends lost 1 base and 5 bases, in that order; junction bases with no gene match: 8. Germline values: CDR1 SGHRS, CDR2 YFSETQ. CDR3 in amino acids: CASSLPLAGVGETQYF. The CDR3 nucleotides read TGCGCCAGCAGCTTGCCCCTAGCGGGAGTAGGGGAGACCCAGTACTTC.

V usage is TRBV6-5 and J usage is TRBJ1-5; weak D call: TRBD1 (5 bases). The CDR3 consists of 13 residues. Germline loops: CDR1 MNHEY, CDR2 SVGAGI. Trimming took 6 bases from V and 7 from J, leaving 13 bases between them. The CDR3: CASSQQDGQPQHF. Written as DNA, the CDR3 is TGTGCCAGCAGCCAACAGGACGGGCAGCCCCAGCATTTT.

This clone has just one count. This chain joins TRBV25-1 and TRBJ1-1; no definite D call. The CDR3 runs to 13 residues. Trimming cost V 4 bases and J 6 bases, with 12 bases left between them. In germline, CDR1 is MGHDK, CDR2 SYGVNS. The CDR3 DNA sequence: TGTGCCAGCAGTGCCCCGTGGAGTTCTGAAGCTTTCTTT. Translation: CASSAPWSSEAFF.

Ten or more counts support this clone. The sample carries other DNA sequences with the same CDR3. This chain joins TRBV7-3 and TRBJ2-5, with TRBD1 matching over 7 bases. The CDR3 loop spans 13 amino acids. Trimming at V came to 5 bases and at J to 5 bases, leaving 5 bases not matched to a gene. CDR1 SGHTA and CDR2 FQGTGA come from the germline V gene. The CDR3 DNA is TGTGCCAGCAGCCCACAGGGGCGGGAGACCCAGTACTTC. Protein product: CASSPQGRETQYF.